This T cell receptor beta chain was retrieved from a study of identifying expanded T cells in peripheral blood. Overall study findings and caveats: About 1.2 clones differed between technical replicates, versus around 15 and 18 over time. Variance in clone template counts between roughly two-week samples significantly increased with total template count across all healthy donors.

This table comes from immunoSEQ multiplex PCR, and its TCRdb copy is limited to in-frame clones, with some not included. The sample holds under 95,000 clones; around 91% are singletons and the top ten take approximately 2.6%. The CDR3 extends over 15 amino acids. Trimming took off 3 bases at V and 3 bases at J, with 14 bases between the two ends. Germline V gene data show CDR1 as MNHEY and CDR2 as SMNVEV (reference sequence). During the collection period, no donor immune events like infections were recorded. In the case of this clone: The antigen is unknown.

The rearrangement uses TRBV27 and TRBJ2-5, with D possibly matching TRBD2 (5 bases). Sequenced input: blood. The source is a person between 18 and 70 years old in good health. This chain's CDR3 is CASSFFGRGKETQYF. The CDR3 region has the DNA TGTGCCAGCAGTTTTTTCGGCCGAGGGAAAGAGACCCAGTACTTC.